This T cell receptor beta chain was sequenced in a study of blood T cell repertoires in COVID-19. In the study overall: PBMCs, B-cell-depleted T cells, or T cells were the source of the cDNA or gDNA that made up the material.

V lost 0 bases to trimming and J lost 4 bases, with 12 bases between them. This CDR3 spans 15 amino acids. Germline V lookup: CDR1 LNHDA, CDR2 SQIVND (reference sequence). The method was immunoSEQ multiplex PCR; TCRdb's version includes in-frame clones alone and lacks a portion of them. The sample has 200,000 to 300,000 clones, roughly 90% seen once. The sequencing sample was made of peripheral blood. This sequence was found in a man aged 60 to 69 who had recovered from COVID-19. V gene TRBV19 combines with J gene TRBJ1-2; D gene ambiguous. The CDR3 region is CASSIDGLRSYGYTF. In DNA, the CDR3 is TGTGCCAGTAGTATAGATGGTTTGCGGAGCTATGGCTACACCTTC.